This TCR beta chain was obtained from a study of blood T cells in healthy people across ages. This CDR3 is built from 15 residues. Germline assignment: CDR1 SGHTA and CDR2 FQGNSA. Trimming removed 5 bases from V and 7 bases from J; junction bases left unmatched: 7. A second PCR of about 7 to 12 cycles used a sample-barcoded 5' primer and a J-beta primer mix. TCRdb re-analysed the 5' RACE reads in MiXCR, keeping a single row per CDR3 protein. Counted here are 750,000 to 950,000 distinct CDR3 sequences, around 25% occurring once; the ten biggest clones make up under 3%. This sample also appeared in a second study, on T cells of mothers and their children.

The sequence was obtained from a boy younger than 18 in good health. The J gene is TRBJ2-1, the V gene TRBV7-2; 11 bases line up with TRBD2. The sequenced sample consisted of blood. CDR3 in DNA: TGTGCCAGCAGCCCCCTAGCGGGGGGAGGGAATGAGCAGTTCTTC. Translating gives CASSPLAGGGNEQFF.